The rows below give T cell receptor beta chains drawn from one sample of a study of cytomegalovirus exposure and HLA in healthy donors. The data were produced by immunoSEQ multiplex PCR, yet TCRdb's version contains in-frame clones alone and is incomplete. The repertoire holds hundreds of thousands of clones, with roughly 70% as singletons. The sequencing sample was made of PBMCs. These receptors all come from a female donor in good health and CMV-seronegative. CDR3s include the opening cysteine and the closing phenylalanine or tryptophan. D genes are given only for firm matches. Not every row has a clone size; where given, it reads once, few, many or a size class.

v_call	j_call	d_call	clone_size	cdr3_nt	cdr3_aa
TRBV18	TRBJ2-1	.	.	TGTGCCAGCTCACACGAGGAGCAGTTCTTC	CASSHEEQFF
TRBV10-3	TRBJ2-7	TRBD2	.	TGTGCCATCAGTTGGACTAGCGGGAGGGACGAGCAGTACTTC	CAISWTSGRDEQYF
TRBV6-5	TRBJ1-1	.	few	TGTGCCAGCAGCTTGGGGCGGGGGACTGAAGCTTTCTTT	CASSLGRGTEAFF
TRBV28	TRBJ1-5	.	.	TGTGCCAGCAGTTTGAGCGCGCGGGGCAATCAGCCCCAGCATTTT	CASSLSARGNQPQHF
TRBV11-2	TRBJ2-3	TRBD2	.	TGTGCCAGCAGCTTCAGGGCTAGCGGGGGGAGCACAGATACGCAGTATTTT	CASSFRASGGSTDTQYF
TRBV18	TRBJ1-4	.	.	TGTGCCAGCTCACCGGGGGAGAAGCGGGGTGAAAAACTGTTTTTT	CASSPGEKRGEKLFF
TRBV4-1	TRBJ1-1	TRBD1	.	TGCGCCAGCAGCCAAGATCGGGACAGGGCCCAAGCTTTCTTT	CASSQDRDRAQAFF
TRBV28	TRBJ2-1	.	.	TGTGCCAGCAGTTTAGGCAGGGTCCCTAATCTTCCAGTACTCTTC	CASSLGRVPNLPVLF
TRBV7-9	TRBJ2-3	.	.	TGTGCCAGCAGCCCCCTCCTTAATACGCAGTATTTT	CASSPLLNTQYF
TRBV5-1	TRBJ2-1	TRBD1	.	TGCGCCAACAGCTCTCCGGCAGGGGGCGATGAGCAGTTCTTC	CANSSPAGGDEQFF
TRBV7-8	TRBJ1-1	TRBD1	few	TGTGCCAGCAGCTTTAAAGGACAGGAAGAGGCTGAAGCTTTCTTT	CASSFKGQEEAEAFF
TRBV7-9	TRBJ2-7	.	.	TGTTCCAGCAGGGATCCTAGAGGGACTGTTTACGAGCAGTACTTC	CSSRDPRGTVYEQYF
TRBV25-1	TRBJ2-7	TRBD2	.	TGTGCCAGCAGTGACGTGCTAGCGGGTTACGAGCAGTACTTC	CASSDVLAGYEQYF
TRBV28	TRBJ2-7	TRBD1	.	TGTGCCAGCAGTTTCGAGGACAGGGGTACCTCCTACGAGCAGTACTTC	CASSFEDRGTSYEQYF
TRBV15	TRBJ1-3	.	.	TGTGCCACCAGCAGAGGACCGACTGCGGGGGGGGAATATTTT	CATSRGPTAGGEYF
TRBV2	TRBJ2-7	TRBD2	.	TGTGCCAGCAGAAATCTAGCGGGGATGACCTACGAGCAGTACTTC	CASRNLAGMTYEQYF
TRBV29-1	TRBJ1-3	.	.	TGCAGCGTTGGAAGGGGGACATCTGGAAACACCATATATTTT	CSVGRGTSGNTIYF
TRBV7-6	TRBJ2-7	.	.	TGTGCCAGCAGCTTAGGGTGGGGGAGGGGGAGGTACGAGCAGTACTTC	CASSLGWGRGRYEQYF
TRBV5-1	TRBJ1-2	.	few	TGCGCCAGCAGCTTGGGCGTCAGGGAGGGTGGCTACACCTTC	CASSLGVREGGYTF
TRBV5-1	TRBJ2-2	TRBD2	.	TGCGCCAGCAGCTCGGCAGCGGGAGGGCCATCGGCCGGGGAGCTGTTTTTT	CASSSAAGGPSAGELFF
TRBV7-8	TRBJ2-5	TRBD2	.	TGTGCCAGCAGCTTAGAGCTAGCGGGACAAGAGACCCAGTACTTC	CASSLELAGQETQYF
TRBV10-2	TRBJ2-1	TRBD2	few	TGCGCCAGCAGTGATGGACTAGCGGGAGCGACTGGGCGGACGAGAGTGGCGAATGAGCAGTTCTTC	CASSDGLAGATGRTRVANEQFF
TRBV6-5	TRBJ1-1	.	.	TGTGCCAGCCGAATAGGAGGGGACACTGAAGCTTTCTTT	CASRIGGDTEAFF
TRBV15	TRBJ1-1	TRBD1	.	TGTGCCACCAGCTTAATCCGCCAGGGGGGTTGGGCTTTCTTT	CATSLIRQGGWAFF
TRBV7-9	TRBJ2-7	.	.	TGTTCCAGCAGCTTTGGGGAGGCCTCCTACGAGCAGTACTTC	CSSSFGEASYEQYF
TRBV7-9	TRBJ2-5	TRBD2	.	TGTTCCAGCAGCTTCGCGGGGGGAGAGACCCAGTACTTC	CSSSFAGGETQYF
TRBV6-1	TRBJ1-1	.	once	TGTGCCGGCCTACAGAGCTTGAACACTGAAGCTTTCTTT	CAGLQSLNTEAFF
TRBV29-1	TRBJ2-1	.	.	TGCAGCGGGAGAAGCGGCTACAATGAGCAGTTCTTC	CSGRSGYNEQFF
TRBV5-1	TRBJ1-6	TRBD1	.	TGCGCCAGCAGCCGAGCGACAGGGATTGATTCACCCCTCCACTTT	CASSRATGIDSPLHF
TRBV30	TRBJ1-1	.	.	TGTGCCTGGATTCGGGGCACTGAAGCTTTCTTT	CAWIRGTEAFF
TRBV11-1	TRBJ2-1	.	.	TGTGCCAGCAGCTTCCGAGGAACCTACAATGAGCAGTTCTTC	CASSFRGTYNEQFF
TRBV13	TRBJ1-1	.	.	TGTGCCAGCAGCTTCGGTTTGTACAGTCTGAACACTGAAGCTTTCTTT	CASSFGLYSLNTEAFF
TRBV5-1	TRBJ2-7	TRBD2	.	TGCGCCAGCAGCTTGGCCCGGGCTAGCGGGAGTCTCCACGAGCAGTACTTC	CASSLARASGSLHEQYF
TRBV2	TRBJ2-3	TRBD2	few	TGTGCCAGACAGCGGGAGGGGGGCACAGATACGCAGTATTTT	CARQREGGTDTQYF
TRBV5-1	TRBJ2-7	TRBD1	.	TGCGCCAGCGGGGGGGGGACAGGGGTCTACGAGCAGTACTTC	CASGGGTGVYEQYF
TRBV7-9	TRBJ1-2	TRBD1	.	TGTGCCAGCGCACAAGACAGGGGCTACTATGGCTACACCTTC	CASAQDRGYYGYTF
TRBV2	TRBJ1-2	.	.	TGTGCCAGCAGAACAGCCATGGATGGCTACACCTTC	CASRTAMDGYTF
TRBV5-1	TRBJ1-5	.	.	TGCGCCAGCAGCTTGGTTCCAGGGGCGGACCAGCCCCAGCATTTT	CASSLVPGADQPQHF
TRBV7-6	TRBJ2-5	TRBD1	.	TGTGCCAGCAGCTACGCGACAGGGGGCCAAGAGACCCAGTACTTC	CASSYATGGQETQYF
TRBV5-6	TRBJ1-4	TRBD1	once	TGTGCCAGCATCCGTGGACAGGGGCGGGCTAATGAAAAACTGTTTTTT	CASIRGQGRANEKLFF
TRBV11-2	TRBJ2-5	TRBD2	once	TGTGCCAGCAGCTCAACGACGGGGAGGGTTGAAGAGACCCAGTACTTC	CASSSTTGRVEETQYF
TRBV5-1	TRBJ1-2	.	.	TGCGCCAGCAGCTTAATTTCAGGGGCCGGCTACACCTTC	CASSLISGAGYTF
TRBV7-2	TRBJ2-1	.	.	TGTGCCAGCAGCTTAGCCCGGGGCTCCTACAATGAGCAGTTCTTC	CASSLARGSYNEQFF
TRBV5-1	TRBJ1-2	.	.	TGCGCCAGCAGCTTGGATGGCCTCGCAAACTATGGCTACACCTTC	CASSLDGLANYGYTF
TRBV5-1	TRBJ2-5	.	.	TGCGCCAGCAGCTGGGCCCCTGAAAAGACCCAGTACTTC	CASSWAPEKTQYF
TRBV15	TRBJ1-5	.	.	TGTGCCACCAGCGAATCGAGAAGCCGCGATCAGCCCCAGCATTTT	CATSESRSRDQPQHF
TRBV9	TRBJ2-7	TRBD2	.	TGTGCCAGCAGCGTTACTAGCGTCACCTACGAGCAGTACTTC	CASSVTSVTYEQYF
TRBV10-1	TRBJ1-1	TRBD1	few	TGCGCCAGCAGTGAGGGAACAGGGGACACTGAAGCTTTCTTT	CASSEGTGDTEAFF
TRBV27	TRBJ1-2	TRBD1	.	TGTGCCAGCAGTCCTAGATATCCGGGACAGGCAGGGGGCTACACCTTC	CASSPRYPGQAGGYTF
TRBV29-1	TRBJ1-2	.	.	TGCAGCGTTGAATACCCGACAGACCTCTACACCTTC	CSVEYPTDLYTF
TRBV6-5	TRBJ2-7	TRBD1	few	TGTGCCAGCAGCCGTACCGGGACAGGGGCCTACGAGCAGTACTTC	CASSRTGTGAYEQYF
TRBV4-1	TRBJ2-3	TRBD1	.	TGCGCCAGCAGCCAACGGACAGGTCCAGATACGCAGTATTTT	CASSQRTGPDTQYF
TRBV12-5	TRBJ1-1	.	few	TGTGCTAGTGGTTTGGTCATACCAGGGAGGGGAATGAACACTGAAGCTTTCTTT	CASGLVIPGRGMNTEAFF